The next 14 T cell receptor beta chains were all read from a single sample in a study of molecular identifiers for immune sequencing clone quantification. TCRdb reanalysed the PCR reads using MiXCR and keeps one entry per CDR3 protein. The data hold some 93,000 distinct CDR3 sequences, with around 20% observed a single time. Sequenced input: naive CD8+ T cells from blood, with Jurkat cell RNA spiked in. The subset is: FACS-sorted CD8+CD4-CCR7+CD45RA+ naive T cells. The source is a human donor in good health. Some libraries in this study had Jurkat cell RNA spiked in.

About this clonotype itself: Being one base from a much bigger clone, this may be a read error. The chain links TRBV20-1 to TRBJ1-6; 9 bases match TRBD1. The CDR3 contains 18 residues. CDR1 DFQATT and CDR2 SNEGSKA come from the germline V gene (reference sequence). The CDR3 DNA reads TGCGGTGCTAGATCGGAAACAGGGGGCTTCTCCTATAATTCACCCCTCCACTTT. This gives the protein CGARSETGGFSYNSPLHF.

Comment on this clonotype: This could be a read error, since a much larger clone is one nucleotide away. The V call is TRBV30, the J call TRBJ1-4, with D maybe TRBD1 (5 bases). The CDR3 totals 14 residues. V lost 4 bases, J lost 12 bases, and 21 bases lay in between. The V gene's germline CDR1 is GTSNPN and CDR2 SVGIG (reference sequence). The CDR3 nucleotides are TGTGCCTGGAACTACGGGGGTTACGGGGAAGAACTGTTTTTT. As protein: CAWNYGGYGEELFF.

To note about this clonotype: At one of its ends the junction is not consistent with the germline gene, which may arise from a read error. The V gene is TRBV6-2 or TRBV6-3, the J gene TRBJ2-5; the D is unclear. CDR3 length: 13 amino acids. Germline assignment: CDR1 MNHEY and CDR2 SVGEGT. For the CDR3, the DNA is TGTGCCAGCGGTTACCCGAACCAAGAGACCCAGTACTTC. Amino acid sequence: CASGYPNQETQYF.

This clonotype came up many times. The V gene is TRBV6-2 or TRBV6-3, the J gene TRBJ2-7, with 8 bases that match TRBD2. Germline CDR1 and CDR2: MNHEY and SVGEGT. Trimming at V came to 8 bases and at J to 4 bases, leaving 1 base not matched to a gene. The length of the CDR3 is 11 residues. CDR3: CASGGGYEQYF. CDR3 DNA sequence: TGTGCCAGCGGCGGGGGGTACGAGCAGTACTTC.

This clonotype showed up many times. V usage is TRBV6-1 and J usage is TRBJ1-2; 7 nucleotides match TRBD1. The trim removed 0 bases at V and 4 bases at J, leaving 2 bases unmatched. CDR1 is MNHNS and CDR2 is SASEGT in the germline V gene. The CDR3 is 14 residues long. CDR3 region: CASSEAGQLYGYTF. The CDR3 region has the DNA TGTGCCAGCAGTGAAGCGGGACAGCTCTATGGCTACACCTTC.

The rearrangement joins TRBV19 to TRBJ2-5; no definite D call. This CDR3 spans 15 amino acids. In germline, CDR1 is LNHDA, CDR2 SQIVND (reference sequence). V was cut by 3 bases and J by 1 base, with 12 bases left in between. The CDR3 protein is CASSILPGLQETQYF. The DNA of the CDR3 is TGTGCCAGTAGTATTCTGCCAGGCCTCCAAGAGACCCAGTACTTC. The variable domain in full, with the rest retrieved from reference TRBV19 and TRBJ2-5, is DGGITQSPKYLFRKEGQNVTLSCEQNLNHDAMYWYRQDPGQGLRLIYYSQIVNDFQKGDIAEGYSVSREKKESFPLTVTSAQKNPTAFYLCASSILPGLQETQYFGPGTRLLVL.

To note about this clonotype: With a much larger clone just one base away, this may be a read error. V is TRBV7-2 and J is TRBJ2-7, with a weak D call TRBD1 (5 bases). Germline V lookup: CDR1 SGHTA, CDR2 FQGNSA. The ends were cut back, 5 bases at V and 6 bases at J, with 14 bases in the middle. The CDR3 sequence is 13 residues long. The CDR3 region has the DNA TGTGCCAGCAGCCCAGCGACAGTCGCCGAGCAGTACTTC. This codes for CASSPATVAEQYF.

The gene calls are TRBV28 and TRBJ2-3; no firm D call. Between the trimmed V and J ends, which lost 4 bases and 2 bases, there was a span of 16 bases. In germline, CDR1 is MDHEN, CDR2 SYDVKM. CDR3 size: 16 residues. The CDR3 DNA sequence: TGTGCCAGCAGTTCCCCAGACGCCTCCCACACAGATACGCAGTATTTT. It is translated as CASSSPDASHTDTQYF.

This clonotype has a count of ten or more. The chain couples TRBV4-3 to TRBJ2-3, with a weak D call TRBD2 (6 bases). Germline assignment: CDR1 LGHNA and CDR2 YSLEER. V lost 0 bases and J 1 base, leaving 11 bases between the germline ends. The CDR3 consists of 16 residues. CDR3 bases: TGCGCCAGCAGCCAAGAGGGCTGGGGGGGCACAGATACGCAGTATTTT. It is translated as CASSQEGWGGTDTQYF.

CDR3 protein: CASSLGPGELFF. CDR3 DNA: TGTGCCAGCAGCTTAGGTCCAGGGGAGCTGTTTTTT. The rearrangement links TRBV11-2 to TRBJ2-2, with D unclear. The CDR3 totals 12 residues. V gave up 1 base and J gave up 8 bases, with 5 bases separating them. Germline V CDR1 and CDR2: SGHAT, FQNNGV.

On this clonotype: Without the conserved terminal phenylalanine or tryptophan, this CDR3 likely stems from a read error. The rearrangement joins TRBV5-1 to TRBJ2-1; the D is unclear. Trimming shortened V by 1 base and J by 0 bases, and 5 bases separated the two germline ends. There are 14 residues in the CDR3. Germline V gene data show CDR1 as SGHRS and CDR2 as YFSETQ. CDR3 sequence reads: CASSLHSSYNEQFS. Here the CDR3 DNA reads TGCGCCAGCAGCTTGCATAGCTCCTACAATGAGCAGTTCTCC.

This clonotype was picked up many times. The chain links TRBV7-9 to TRBJ2-3; D ambiguous. Germline V gene sequence: CDR1 SEHNR, CDR2 FQNEAQ (reference sequence). This CDR3 is built from 14 residues. With 5 bases removed from V and 4 bases from J, the gap between germline ends came to 13 bases. The CDR3 reads CASSPFGGADTQYF. DNA for the CDR3: TGTGCCAGCAGCCCGTTTGGTGGTGCAGATACGCAGTATTTT.

The chain links TRBV5-1 to TRBJ1-2; D gene ambiguous. V was shortened by 0 bases and J by 5 bases, with 11 bases between the two germline ends. Germline values: CDR1 SGHRS, CDR2 YFSETQ. The CDR3 is 14 amino acids. The CDR3 loop is CASSLEEGEYGYTF. The CDR3 nucleotides read TGCGCCAGCAGCTTGGAGGAGGGCGAGTATGGCTACACCTTC.

The chain employs TRBV24-1 and TRBJ2-1; D tentatively reads TRBD1 or TRBD2 (5 bases each). The V and J ends lost 4 bases and 9 bases respectively, with 18 bases between them. Germline CDR1 reads KGHDR; CDR2 reads SFDVKD. The CDR3 contains 15 residues. CDR3 nucleotide sequence: TGTGCCACCAGTGAGCGAACGGGACGAACACTTGAGCAGTTCTTC. Translation: CATSERTGRTLEQFF.